This TCR beta chain was obtained from a study of blood T cell repertoires in COVID-19 (dated by TCRdb to 2020 to 2022). Regarding the study in general: Samples covering the acute and convalescent phases of COVID-19 were provided by collaborators in the United States, Italy and Spain. The material from the prospective study consisted of cDNA or gDNA derived from T cells, B-cell-depleted T cells, or PBMCs. Deeply sampled blood TCRbeta repertoires from subjects exposed to, actively infected with, or recovered from COVID-19 were included in the dataset. The repertoires were released in a freely available public database intended as a resource for research on the immune response to SARS-CoV-2. Samples came from the ongoing ImmuneRACE study (first 160 participants) plus 1,254 subjects from 6 global collaborators. Sample metadata almost always included a de-identified subject ID, COVID-19 status, age in years and sex. Where available, HLA class I and class II types were taken from metadata supplied by the sample provider and were not determined by assay-based typing.

The CDR3 measures 17 amino acids from cysteine to phenylalanine. The entry retains the CDR3 DNA only, 51 bases that are in frame from base 1. Looking up the germline V gene (reference sequence) yields CDR1 SGHNT and CDR2 YYREEE. Trimming leaves V shorter by 4 bases and J shorter by 2 bases, with the junction holding 11 bases beyond the gene matches. Points on this clone: What this receptor recognizes is not known. It has no much larger one-base neighbor in the sample; base qualities were not kept.

The collaborating institutions used their own protocols to collect whole blood in K2EDTA tubes. For TCRbeta analysis, collaborators shipped samples as frozen whole blood, isolated PBMCs, or DNA extracted from either of those sample types. What the authors observed across the whole study: How much clinical and demographic metadata was included differed by source and by participant, and the metadata was provided uncurated.

TCRbeta CDR3 regions were amplified from genomic DNA by means of the immunoSEQ Assay, a bias-controlled multiplex PCR. Processing in the source paper ran as follows. Nucleated cell counts per sample were estimated from amplification of reference gene primers within the assay. To quantify the absolute abundance of each unique TCRbeta CDR3 rearrangement, sequence reads were collapsed and filtered. Productive Simpson clonality was computed per sample as the square root of Simpson's diversity index over productive rearrangements. TCRdb stores this immuneACCESS table with in-frame sequences only. Part of the clones is absent; in the studies checked, under half of the shortfall reflects unresolved V genes, and no reason is known for the rest. V, J and clone size were drawn from that table, and D and trimming were deduced from the DNA. This sample is represented by approximately 77,000 clones; 75% to 85% of them were singletons. The ten largest account for around 5.2% of the sample.

The sequence was obtained from a woman between 65 and 79 years old with acute or convalescent COVID-19. The chain is encoded by TRBV5-4 joined to TRBJ2-7, with 11 bases aligning to TRBD2. The sequencing input was peripheral blood. The encoded CDR3 is CASSGTSGGFQTYEQYF. The bases are TGTGCCAGCAGCGGAACTAGCGGGGGTTTTCAAACCTACGAGCAGTACTTC.